The entry below gives a single TCR beta chain sequence along with its context. Living in about 25 US areas, the participants were between about 18 and 90 years of age. Cohort 3 recovered donors had two negative PCRs, clearance, or symptom resolution. The CDR3 runs to 12 residues. V was cut by 6 bases and J by 2 bases, with 8 bases left in between. CDR1 is MNHEY, CDR2 SVGEGT, per germline. The sample comes from a study of blood T cell repertoires in COVID-19. Study-level information: Acute and convalescent COVID-19 samples came from the United States, Italy and Spain. T cells, B-cell-depleted T cells, or PBMCs supplied cDNA or gDNA.

Some clones are missing from TCRdb's copy, which holds only in-frame ones; the method was immunoSEQ multiplex PCR. The sample has about 130,000 clones; 70% to 90% are singletons. This chain joins TRBV6-2 or TRBV6-3 and TRBJ2-7; D is unclear. This clonotype was sampled from a woman aged 50 to 60 who had recovered from COVID-19. Specimen: PBMCs or T cells enriched from blood (not recorded which). For the CDR3, the DNA is TGTGCCAGCAGCGAAAGCCCCTACGAGCAGTACTTC. Its translation is CASSESPYEQYF.